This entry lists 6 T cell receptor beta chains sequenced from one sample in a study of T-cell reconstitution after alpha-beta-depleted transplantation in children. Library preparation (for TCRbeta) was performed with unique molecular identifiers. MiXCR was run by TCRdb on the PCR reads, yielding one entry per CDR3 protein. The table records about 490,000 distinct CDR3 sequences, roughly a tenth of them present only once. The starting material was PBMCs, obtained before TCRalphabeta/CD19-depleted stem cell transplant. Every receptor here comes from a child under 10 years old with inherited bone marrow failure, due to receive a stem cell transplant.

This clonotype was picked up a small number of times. This CDR3 reads CASSLGRGGTEAFF. Here the CDR3 DNA reads TGCGCCAGCAGCTTAGGGAGGGGCGGTACTGAAGCTTTCTTT. This chain connects TRBV5-1 to TRBJ1-1; a possible D gene is TRBD1 (5 bases). This CDR3 region has 14 residues. V lost 2 bases, J lost 5 bases, and 13 bases lay in between. CDR1 SGHRS and CDR2 YFSETQ come from the germline V gene.

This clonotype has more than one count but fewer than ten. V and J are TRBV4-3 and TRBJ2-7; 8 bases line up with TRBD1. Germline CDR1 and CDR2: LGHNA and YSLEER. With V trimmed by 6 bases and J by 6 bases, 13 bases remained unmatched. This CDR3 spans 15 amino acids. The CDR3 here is CASSHTRGLPTEQYF. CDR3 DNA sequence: TGCGCCAGCAGTCACACCAGGGGGCTCCCTACCGAGCAGTACTTC.

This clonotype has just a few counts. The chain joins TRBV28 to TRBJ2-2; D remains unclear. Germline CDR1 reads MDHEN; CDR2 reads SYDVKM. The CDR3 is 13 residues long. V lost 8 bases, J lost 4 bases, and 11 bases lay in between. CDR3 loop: CASCLRSTGELFF. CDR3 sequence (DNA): TGTGCCAGCTGCTTACGTTCCACCGGGGAGCTGTTTTTT.

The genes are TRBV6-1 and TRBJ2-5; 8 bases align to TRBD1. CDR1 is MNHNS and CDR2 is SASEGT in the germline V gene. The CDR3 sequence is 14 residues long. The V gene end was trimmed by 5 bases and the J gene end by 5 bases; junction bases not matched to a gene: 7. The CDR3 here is CASSPTGEEETQYF. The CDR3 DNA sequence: TGTGCCAGCAGTCCGACAGGGGAAGAGGAGACCCAGTACTTC.

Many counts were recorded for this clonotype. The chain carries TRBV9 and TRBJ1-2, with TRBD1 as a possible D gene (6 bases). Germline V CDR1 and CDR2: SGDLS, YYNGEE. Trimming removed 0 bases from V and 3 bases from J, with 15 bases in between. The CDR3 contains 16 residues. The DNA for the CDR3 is TGTGCCAGCAGCGTAGGGGCCCGGGACACAGACTATGGCTACACCTTC. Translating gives CASSVGARDTDYGYTF.

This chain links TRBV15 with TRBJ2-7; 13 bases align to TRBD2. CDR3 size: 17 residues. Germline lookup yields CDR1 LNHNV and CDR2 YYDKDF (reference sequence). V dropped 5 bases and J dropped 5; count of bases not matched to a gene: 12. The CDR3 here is CATSPPEGTSGKDEQYF. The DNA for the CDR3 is TGTGCCACCAGCCCCCCGGAAGGGACTAGCGGGAAGGACGAGCAGTACTTC.